These T cell receptor beta chains were read from a single sample in a study of blood T cell repertoires in COVID-19. Assay used: immunoSEQ multiplex PCR; TCRdb lists only in-frame clones, some missing. Seen here are roughly 240,000 clones, just under 90% observed once, and the top ten hold around 1%. Sequencing used PBMCs or T cells enriched from blood (not recorded which). These receptors were collected from a man aged 50-60 years who had been exposed to COVID-19. Each CDR3 is given without its conserved first and last residue.

TRBJ1-6	TRBV7-8	ASSLGASYNSPLH
TRBJ1-3	TRBV15	ATSREITGISGNTIY
TRBJ2-7	TRBV5-1	ASSRDNSYEQY
TRBJ2-2	TRBV3-1/TRBV3-2	ASSLGTRGTGELF
TRBJ1-4	TRBV29-1	SVGAGGDEKLF
TRBJ1-6	TRBV5-5	ASSFGGRNSPLH
TRBJ1-5	TRBV19	ASSPGHLIQPQH
TRBJ2-7	TRBV11-2	ASSLGRGRGTSYEQY
TRBJ2-1	TRBV11-3	ASSLEQLAVSNEQF
TRBJ1-1	TRBV5-1	ASSPTASPTEAF
TRBJ2-5	TRBV3-1/TRBV3-2	ASSRGTGGTETQY
TRBJ2-1	TRBV12-5	ASGLGPATSGGAVYNEQF
TRBJ1-2	TRBV27	ASSFGTGGNYGYT
TRBJ2-7	TRBV9	ASSVGDSPWDEQY
TRBJ1-1	TRBV3-1/TRBV3-2	ASSQTGALRAEAF
TRBJ2-1	TRBV9	ASSVAIRQGGKNEQF
TRBJ1-1	TRBV28	ASSSLTGVNTEAF
TRBJ1-6	TRBV12-5	ASGLDPGNSYNSPLH
TRBJ2-6	TRBV18	ASSPGQGSSGANVLT
TRBJ1-3	TRBV28	ASSSPGRNGNTIY
TRBJ2-1	TRBV5-1	ASSLTLQGNEQF
TRBJ2-5	TRBV5-1	ASRLNSGEETQY
TRBJ1-1	TRBV2	ASNTGRNTEAF
TRBJ2-7	TRBV3-1/TRBV3-2	ASRPYRGGEQY
TRBJ2-5	TRBV14	ASSHLGGEETQY
TRBJ2-7	TRBV18	ASSPVDIYEQY
TRBJ2-1	TRBV9	ASSVGGRGSSNEQF
TRBJ1-5	TRBV12-3/TRBV12-4	ASSLKAGNPQH
TRBJ1-1	TRBV5-5	ASSTQGTEAF
TRBJ1-5	TRBV30	AWSVRSGLGQPQH
TRBJ1-3	TRBV18	ASSPNSLSGNTIY
TRBJ2-5	TRBV7-9	ASRPPGLAGVETQY
TRBJ2-1	TRBV30	AWRVSGGNEQF
TRBJ2-7	TRBV15	ATSSSTGLSYEQY
TRBJ2-5	TRBV19	ASSTLAGAGGKTQY
TRBJ1-5	TRBV30	AWSMSGFRQPQH
TRBJ1-5	TRBV19	ASSTRGRGNQPQH
TRBJ2-5	TRBV7-3	ASSLGGLPETQY
TRBJ1-1	TRBV7-8	ASSLARTGANTEAF
TRBJ1-6	TRBV5-1	ASSLGQGSTNSPLH
TRBJ1-2	TRBV18	ASSPPQVQGYT
TRBJ1-1	TRBV2	ASSYIGTVNTEAF
TRBJ2-5	TRBV5-1	ASSLVLSVTGTQY
TRBJ1-2	TRBV18	ASSSDRVAYGYT
TRBJ1-2	TRBV24-1	ATSGTTPANYGYT
TRBJ1-5	TRBV9	ASSYDGNQPQH
TRBJ2-2	TRBV10-3	AIRPVIRQGNANTGELF
TRBJ1-1	TRBV19	ASSIDRAFTGEAF
TRBJ2-4	TRBV5-5	ASSLGLAGIAKNIQY
TRBJ1-2	TRBV7-2	ASSDDRTYGYT
TRBJ2-1	TRBV2	ASSQTRNKF
TRBJ1-5	TRBV10-3	AISVSDNSGSPQH
TRBJ2-3	TRBV11-3	ASSLGQGTDTQY
TRBJ2-3	TRBV3-1/TRBV3-2	ASRRGGRLGDTQY
TRBJ2-7	TRBV6-5	ASSPGGTVTYEQY
TRBJ1-5	TRBV4-1	ASSQGETGTRQPQH
TRBJ1-1	TRBV29-1	SVRRNTEAF
TRBJ2-5	TRBV2	ASSALPGTVPETQY
TRBJ1-1	TRBV7-3	ASSREGNTEAF